The clone carrying this TCR beta chain came up a few times. The target antigen is unknown. One end of the junction varies from germline; a read error may be responsible. Primers used in a second PCR of roughly 7 to 11 cycles were a sample-barcoded 5' primer and a J-beta primer mix. TCRdb ran MiXCR on the 5' RACE reads and lists one entry per CDR3 protein. The profile shows about 570,000 distinct CDR3 sequences, 25% to 30% of them singletons. CDR1 SGHNT and CDR2 YENEEA come from the germline V gene. The CDR3 covers 14 residues. This entry is derived from a study of blood T cells in healthy people across ages. The overall study: In model experiments, template switching was able to capture about one barcoded beta molecule for every two T cells that were present. General study results and limits: Percentage of naive T cells showed a strong correlation with TCR beta diversity.

Each sample used at least 7 million PBMCs. The receptor was isolated from a woman in her 70s in good health. The gene calls are TRBV11-3 and TRBJ2-1; 8 positions agree with TRBD1. The specimen was blood. CDR3 residues: CAGSVRGLGNEQFF. The CDR3 coding sequence is TGTGCCGGCAGCGTCAGGGGGCTGGGGAATGAGCAGTTCTTC.